These 28 T cell receptor beta chains came from one sample sequenced in a study of OX40 agonist ivuxolimab in advanced cancers. Data came from immunoSEQ multiplex PCR; TCRdb stores just in-frame clones and leaves some out. The sample records over 85,000 clones, 70% to 90% being singletons. The input for sequencing was CD4+ or CD8+ T cells sorted from blood, taken in a trial of the OX40 agonist ivuxolimab. The receptors stem from an adult with an advanced solid tumor such as melanoma, head and neck, liver or kidney cancer.

The J gene is TRBJ2-2, the V gene TRBV18, with 7 bases aligning to TRBD1. There are 13 residues in the CDR3. CDR1 and CDR2 (germline): KGHSH, LQKENI. V lost 5 bases, J lost 7 bases, and 4 bases stayed unmatched. The CDR3 loop is CASSAQGSGELFF. In nucleotides, the CDR3 is TGTGCCAGCTCAGCACAGGGGAGCGGGGAGCTGTTTTTT.

This clone was seen just once. The rearrangement joins TRBV29-1 to TRBJ1-1; possibly TRBD1 for D (6 bases). The ends were cut back, 3 bases at V and 1 base at J, with 9 bases in the middle. The germline V gene encodes CDR1 SQVTM and CDR2 ANQGSEA. The CDR3 extends over 13 amino acids. The CDR3 DNA reads as TGCAGCGTTGACAGGGACACGAACACTGAAGCTTTCTTT. Translation gives CSVDRDTNTEAFF.

The J gene is TRBJ2-7, the V gene TRBV10-1; D perhaps matches TRBD2 (6 bases). CDR1 is WNHNN, CDR2 SYGVQD, per germline (reference sequence). This CDR3 is built from 16 residues. Trimming removed 6 bases at V and 2 bases at J, with 20 bases between. CDR3 sequence: CASRGGVLYSTYEQYF. CDR3 coding DNA: TGCGCCAGCAGGGGGGGAGTGTTGTACTCCACCTACGAGCAGTACTTC.

Points on this clone: Other DNA sequences in the same sample also yield this CDR3. The chain is built from TRBV5-1 and TRBJ2-5, with D uncertain. The CDR3 is 13 amino acids. V gave up 2 bases and J gave up 2 bases, with 7 bases separating them. CDR1 is SGHRS, CDR2 YFSETQ, per germline. The CDR3 spells CASSFSAQETQYF. CDR3 DNA: TGCGCCAGCAGCTTCTCAGCGCAAGAGACCCAGTACTTC.

This rearrangement joins TRBV2 to TRBJ2-2, with TRBD1 matching 7 bases. This CDR3 has 15 amino acids. Germline V lookup: CDR1 SNHLY, CDR2 FYNNEI. V shed 5 bases, J shed 6 bases, and the junction held 9 bases outside the gene matches. CDR3 protein: CASSSGQAQPGELFF. DNA for the CDR3: TGTGCCAGCAGTTCCGGACAGGCCCAACCCGGGGAGCTGTTTTTT.

The chain has TRBV5-6 and TRBJ2-3, with D perhaps matching TRBD2 (5 bases). Per germline, CDR1 SGHDT and CDR2 YYEEEE. The CDR3 has 15 amino acids. V was pared by 2 bases and J by 0 bases, with 10 bases between. The CDR3 region is CASSFDYFSTDTQYF. CDR3 bases: TGTGCCAGCAGCTTTGACTACTTTAGCACAGATACGCAGTATTTT.

Points on this clone: The junction and the germline gene differ at one end; a read error may be behind it. The chain has TRBV2 and TRBJ1-3, with D tentatively TRBD1 (5 bases). Looked up from germline, CDR1 is SNHLY and CDR2 is FYNNEI. The CDR3 extends over 15 amino acids. Here the CDR3 DNA reads TGTGCCAGCAGTGTACCAGGGATCTCTGGAAGCACCATATATTTT. This sequence encodes CASSVPGISGSTIYF.

The rearrangement links TRBV4-2 to TRBJ1-5; 7 nucleotides align to TRBD1. This CDR3 contains 15 residues. With 1 base clipped from V and 11 bases from J, the junction kept 11 bases outside the gene matches. Germline assignment: CDR1 LGHNA and CDR2 YNFKEQ. The CDR3: CASSQGAGGHRSQHF. DNA of the CDR3: TGTGCCAGCAGCCAAGGTGCAGGGGGGCACCGGTCCCAGCATTTT.

J is TRBJ1-4 and V is TRBV6-5; 10 bases fit TRBD1. The CDR3 runs 15 residues. Germline CDR1 and CDR2: MNHEY and SVGAGI. J gave up 6 bases and V 5 bases, and 6 bases lay outside the gene matches. The CDR3: CASSRTGTGDEKLFF. The CDR3 coding sequence is TGTGCCAGCAGTCGCACCGGGACAGGGGATGAAAAACTGTTTTTT.

The chain joins TRBV6-5 to TRBJ1-2, with D maybe TRBD1 (5 bases). V was clipped by 0 bases and J by 8 bases, with 10 bases between them. Germline CDR1 and CDR2: MNHEY and SVGAGI. The CDR3 length is 13 residues. As DNA, the CDR3 is TGTGCCAGCAGTTACTCGATCAGGGACGGCTACACCTTC. This sequence encodes CASSYSIRDGYTF.

This clone appeared a single time. The V gene is TRBV10-2, the J gene TRBJ1-3; a possible D gene is TRBD1 (5 bases). V was pared by 0 bases and J by 0 bases, with 12 bases between. This CDR3 spans 17 amino acids. The germline V gene encodes CDR1 WSHSY and CDR2 SAAADI. CDR3 sequence: CASSESGGLSSGNTIYF. The CDR3, as DNA: TGCGCCAGCAGTGAGTCGGGGGGATTAAGCTCTGGAAACACCATATATTTT.

The CDR3 sequence: CASSLESLPQQQFF. The CDR3 DNA reads as TGTGCCAGCAGCTTAGAGAGCCTCCCACAACAGCAGTTCTTC. V and J are TRBV7-2 and TRBJ2-1; no firm D call. The CDR3 runs 14 residues. V lost 1 base to trimming and J lost 11 bases, with 15 bases between them. CDR1 is SGHTA, CDR2 FQGNSA, per germline.

The chain links TRBV27 to TRBJ2-2; D ambiguous. The CDR3 has 11 amino acids. V lost 6 bases, J lost 7 bases, and 6 bases lay in between. CDR1 and CDR2 (germline): MNHEY, SMNVEV (reference sequence). The CDR3, as DNA: TGTGCCAGCAGCGCAGGCGGGGAGCTGTTTTTT. Translated, it gives CASSAGGELFF.

This clone occurred once. The V call is TRBV19, the J call TRBJ1-1, with D perhaps matching TRBD1 (5 bases). Between the trimmed V and J ends, which lost 4 bases and 4 bases, there was a span of 19 bases. Germline V CDR1 and CDR2: LNHDA, SQIVND (reference sequence). The CDR3 runs 16 residues. This chain's CDR3 is CASSRHLQGGGTEAFF. In DNA, the CDR3 is TGTGCCAGTAGTAGGCACCTTCAGGGCGGTGGCACTGAAGCTTTCTTT.

The chain links TRBV4-1 to TRBJ2-3; no reliable D call. V lost 0 bases to trimming and J lost 2 bases, with 6 bases between them. The germline gives CDR1 MGHRA, CDR2 YSYEKL. The CDR3 is 14 amino acids. The CDR3 reads CASSQDFTTDTQYF. The CDR3 DNA follows: TGCGCCAGCAGCCAAGATTTCACCACAGATACGCAGTATTTT.

The chain uses TRBV19 and TRBJ2-7; no definite D call. Germline V gives CDR1 LNHDA, CDR2 SQIVND (reference sequence). The CDR3 is made up of 12 amino acids. V was clipped by 6 bases and J by 3 bases, with 9 bases between them. The DNA for the CDR3 is TGTGCCAGTAGCACCGGGCGCTACGAGCAGTACTTC. This codes for CASSTGRYEQYF. Looking up the rest from reference TRBV19 and TRBJ2-7 gives the full variable domain: DGGITQSPKYLFRKEGQNVTLSCEQNLNHDAMYWYRQDPGQGLRLIYYSQIVNDFQKGDIAEGYSVSREKKESFPLTVTSAQKNPTAFYLCASSTGRYEQYFGPGTRLTVT.

The V call is TRBV5-8, the J call TRBJ2-5, with D unclear. The V end lost 0 bases, the J end lost 1 base, and 7 bases lay between the germline ends. Germline assignment: CDR1 SGHTS and CDR2 YDEGEE. CDR3 size: 14 residues. The CDR3 sequence is CASSLEISQETQYF. The CDR3 DNA sequence: TGTGCCAGCAGCTTGGAAATATCCCAAGAGACCCAGTACTTC.

This clone was seen only once. The V and J genes are TRBV7-8 and TRBJ2-2, with D maybe TRBD1 (7 bases). Germline V lookup: CDR1 SGHVS, CDR2 FQNEAQ. The CDR3 extends over 17 amino acids. V dropped 1 base and J dropped 6 bases, with 18 bases sitting between them. CDR3 sequence reads: CASSLDALDRDSGELFF. The DNA for the CDR3 is TGTGCCAGCAGCTTAGACGCCCTTGACAGGGACTCCGGGGAGCTGTTTTTT.

This clone was recorded once. The CDR3 nucleotides read TGTGCCACATCAGGGGGAGGGTACGAGCAGTACTTC. It specifies CATSGGGYEQYF. This chain uses TRBV10-3 with TRBJ2-7; D is tentatively TRBD1 or TRBD2 (7 bases each). Germline CDR1 and CDR2: ENHRY and SYGVKD. The V end was cut by 10 bases, the J end by 4 bases, with 14 bases between. The CDR3 length is 12 residues.

The chain recombines TRBV7-2 with TRBJ2-7; 9 bases agree with TRBD2. V trimming: 1 base; J trimming: 0 bases; junction bases outside the gene matches: 1. Looked up from germline, CDR1 is SGHTA and CDR2 is FQGNSA. There are 15 residues in the CDR3. In DNA, the CDR3 is TGTGCCAGCAGCTTAGTAGCGGGGGACTCCTACGAGCAGTACTTC. This encodes CASSLVAGDSYEQYF.

V gene TRBV27 combines with J gene TRBJ2-7; D gene ambiguous. The CDR3 has 14 amino acids. V dropped 6 bases and J dropped 3 bases, with 15 bases sitting between them. Looked up from germline, CDR1 is MNHEY and CDR2 is SMNVEV (reference sequence). The CDR3 region has the DNA TGTGCCAGCAGGTCGACTCCAGCCTACTACGAGCAGTACTTC. Translating gives CASRSTPAYYEQYF.

The chain employs TRBV6-6 and TRBJ2-7; TRBD1 might be the D (6 bases). The germline V gene encodes CDR1 MNHNY and CDR2 SVGAGI (reference sequence). The V gene lost 8 bases and the J gene lost 2 bases, with 13 bases spanning the gap. There are 13 residues in the CDR3. This chain's CDR3 is CASRETGTYEQYF. The CDR3 coding sequence is TGTGCCAGCCGAGAGACAGGAACCTACGAGCAGTACTTC.

This clone was seen only once. V is TRBV5-5 and J is TRBJ1-5; 9 bases agree with TRBD1. CDR1 is SGHKS, CDR2 YYEKEE, per germline (reference sequence). This CDR3 has 16 amino acids. Trimming at V came to 2 bases and at J to 4 bases, leaving 7 bases not matched to a gene. CDR3 sequence: CASSLVSGQGNQPQHF. The CDR3, as DNA: TGTGCCAGCAGCTTAGTCAGCGGACAGGGGAATCAGCCCCAGCATTTT.

The chain carries TRBV30 and TRBJ2-3; 10 nucleotides agree with TRBD2. The germline V gene encodes CDR1 GTSNPN and CDR2 SVGIG (reference sequence). Losses at the gene ends were 1 base for V and 3 bases for J; bases not matched to a gene: 7. The CDR3 contains 16 residues. The CDR3 nucleotides read TGTGCCTGGAGTGGGTATCTAGCGGGAGAAACAGATACGCAGTATTTT. It is translated as CAWSGYLAGETDTQYF.

The J gene is TRBJ1-1, the V gene TRBV2; a possible D gene is TRBD1 (6 bases). Per germline, CDR1 SNHLY and CDR2 FYNNEI. The CDR3 runs to 14 residues. Trimming removed 6 bases from V and 2 bases from J, with 13 bases in between. The CDR3 coding sequence is TGTGCCAGCAGGGGGACAACTTTAAACACTGAAGCTTTCTTT. Amino acids: CASRGTTLNTEAFF.

The chain uses TRBV10-2 and TRBJ2-7, with 7 bases fitting TRBD1. The germline CDR1 and CDR2 sequences are WSHSY and SAAADI. The CDR3 has 14 residues. V gave up 7 bases and J gave up 5 bases; unmatched junction bases: 11. This CDR3 reads CASTREGARDEQYF. The DNA for the CDR3 is TGCGCCAGCACTCGCGAGGGGGCGCGGGACGAGCAGTACTTC.

The rearrangement links TRBV5-1 to TRBJ1-3; D gene ambiguous. This CDR3 contains 14 residues. CDR1 and CDR2 from the germline V gene are SGHRS and YFSETQ. V gave up 0 bases and J gave up 4 bases, with 8 bases separating them. CDR3 in amino acids: CASSLAATGNTIYF. CDR3 bases: TGCGCCAGCAGCTTGGCGGCAACAGGAAACACCATATATTTT.

This chain joins TRBV19 and TRBJ2-1, with 7 bases identical to TRBD2. V shed 1 base, J shed 7 bases, and the junction held 10 bases outside the gene matches. In germline, CDR1 is LNHDA, CDR2 SQIVND (reference sequence). The CDR3 extends over 16 amino acids. CDR3 sequence reads: CASSIVGAGASNEQFF. The CDR3 DNA follows: TGTGCCAGTAGTATAGTTGGGGCGGGAGCGAGTAATGAGCAGTTCTTC.